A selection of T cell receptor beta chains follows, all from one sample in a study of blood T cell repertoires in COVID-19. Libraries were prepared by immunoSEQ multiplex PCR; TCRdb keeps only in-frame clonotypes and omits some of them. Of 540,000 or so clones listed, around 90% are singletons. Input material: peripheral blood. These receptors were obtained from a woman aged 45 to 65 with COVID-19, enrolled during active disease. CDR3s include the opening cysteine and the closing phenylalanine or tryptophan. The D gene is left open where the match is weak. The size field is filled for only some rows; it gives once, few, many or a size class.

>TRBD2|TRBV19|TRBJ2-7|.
CASSLSSGGLDEQYF
TGTGCCAGTAGTCTGTCCAGCGGGGGTTTAGACGAGCAGTACTTC
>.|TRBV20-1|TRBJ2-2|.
CSARTAGELFF
TGCAGTGCTAGAACAGCCGGGGAGCTGTTTTTT
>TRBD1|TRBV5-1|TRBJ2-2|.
CASSLEIQGAVFTGELFF
TGCGCCAGCAGCTTGGAGATACAGGGGGCTGTTTTTACCGGGGAGCTGTTTTTT
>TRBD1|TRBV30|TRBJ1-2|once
CAWSPTGVFGYTF
TGTGCCTGGAGTCCGACAGGGGTGTTTGGCTACACCTTC
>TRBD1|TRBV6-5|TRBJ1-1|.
CASSKDRENTEAFF
TGTGCCAGCAGTAAGGACAGGGAGAACACTGAAGCTTTCTTT
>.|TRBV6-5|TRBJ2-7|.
CASFNYEQYF
TGTGCCAGCTTTAACTACGAGCAGTACTTC
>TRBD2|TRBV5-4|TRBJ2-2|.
CASSLASGGARSGELFF
TGTGCCAGCAGCTTGGCGAGCGGGGGGGCCAGGTCCGGGGAGCTGTTTTTT
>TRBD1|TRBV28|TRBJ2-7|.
CASSPPGQGSPRRSYEQYF
TGTGCCAGCAGTCCGCCGGGACAGGGAAGCCCTCGCCGCTCTTACGAGCAGTACTTC
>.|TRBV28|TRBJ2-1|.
CASSFWGQGAGMAYNEQFF
TGTGCCAGCAGTTTCTGGGGGCAGGGTGCAGGGATGGCCTACAATGAGCAGTTCTTC
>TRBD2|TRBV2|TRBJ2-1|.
CASSSTPGLASDEQFF
TGTGCCAGCAGTTCGACCCCGGGACTAGCGTCGGATGAGCAGTTCTTC
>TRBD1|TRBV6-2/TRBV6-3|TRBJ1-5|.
CASSHDRVGWGNQPQHF
TGTGCCAGCAGCCACGACAGGGTCGGGTGGGGCAATCAGCCCCAGCATTTT
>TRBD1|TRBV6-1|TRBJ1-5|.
CASSEGLVGQYSNQPQHF
TGTGCCAGCAGTGAGGGCTTGGTGGGACAGTATAGCAATCAGCCCCAGCATTTT
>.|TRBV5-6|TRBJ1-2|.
CASSFLSGGFDGYTF
TGTGCCAGCAGCTTTTTAAGTGGAGGGTTCGATGGCTACACCTTC
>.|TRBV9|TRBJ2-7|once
CASGAGLYEQYF
TGTGCCAGCGGTGCGGGGCTCTACGAGCAGTACTTC
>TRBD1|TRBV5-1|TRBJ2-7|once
CASSLVDRGNYEQYF
TGCGCCAGCAGCTTGGTGGACAGGGGGAACTACGAGCAGTACTTC
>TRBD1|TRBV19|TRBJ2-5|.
CASSTHRGPRETQYF
TGTGCCAGTAGTACCCACAGGGGGCCGAGGGAGACCCAGTACTTC
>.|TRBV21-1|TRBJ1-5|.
CASSTHENQPQHF
TGTGCCAGCAGCACCCACGAGAATCAGCCCCAGCATTTT
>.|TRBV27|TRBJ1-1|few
CASSRTGQNTEAFF
TGTGCCAGCAGTAGAACAGGTCAGAACACTGAAGCTTTCTTT
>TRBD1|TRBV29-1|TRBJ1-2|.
CSVWEETGAFYGYTF
TGCAGCGTGTGGGAGGAGACAGGGGCTTTCTATGGCTACACCTTC
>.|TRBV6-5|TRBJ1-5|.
CASSQGLYSNQPQHF
TGTGCCAGCAGCCAGGGACTCTATAGCAATCAGCCCCAGCATTTT
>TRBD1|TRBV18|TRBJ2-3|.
CASSRDRGATDTQYF
TGTGCCAGCTCTCGGGACAGGGGGGCCACAGATACGCAGTATTTT
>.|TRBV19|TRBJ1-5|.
CASRGPRGDGNQPQHF
TGTGCCAGTAGGGGTCCCAGGGGTGATGGCAATCAGCCCCAGCATTTT
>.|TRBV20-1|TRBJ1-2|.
CSASQGYGYTF
TGCAGTGCTAGCCAGGGCTATGGCTACACCTTC
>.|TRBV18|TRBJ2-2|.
CASSPPVGSNTGELFF
TGTGCCAGCTCACCACCAGTGGGCAGCAACACCGGGGAGCTGTTTTTT
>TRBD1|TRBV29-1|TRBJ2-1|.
CSVERGGTGGNEQFF
TGCAGCGTTGAGCGTGGGGGGACAGGTGGGAATGAGCAGTTCTTC
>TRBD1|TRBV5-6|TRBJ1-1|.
CASSFRDRGDAFF
TGTGCCAGCAGCTTCCGGGACAGGGGTGACGCTTTCTTT
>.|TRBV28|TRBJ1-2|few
CASSFPGVLGYGYTF
TGTGCCAGCAGTTTCCCAGGGGTACTGGGCTATGGCTACACCTTC
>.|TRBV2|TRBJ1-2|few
CAGRREYGYTF
TGTGCCGGTCGGCGGGAATATGGCTACACCTTC
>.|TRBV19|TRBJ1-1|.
CASSPWTANTEAFF
TGTGCCAGTAGCCCTTGGACAGCGAACACTGAAGCTTTCTTT
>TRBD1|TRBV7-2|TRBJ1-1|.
CASSLVGQGALNTEAFF
TGTGCCAGCAGCTTAGTGGGCCAGGGGGCCCTGAACACTGAAGCTTTCTTT
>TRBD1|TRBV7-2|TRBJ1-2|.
CASSPRQGLMGGYTF
TGTGCCAGCAGCCCTAGACAGGGCCTAATGGGTGGCTACACCTTC
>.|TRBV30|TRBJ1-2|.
CAWNPDSNYGYTF
TGTGCCTGGAATCCGGACAGCAACTATGGCTACACCTTC
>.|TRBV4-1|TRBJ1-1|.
CASSQDMEEPEAFF
TGCGCCAGCAGCCAAGATATGGAGGAGCCTGAAGCTTTCTTT
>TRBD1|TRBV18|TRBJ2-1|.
CASSSGRTGEQFF
TGTGCCAGCTCAAGCGGTAGGACAGGGGAGCAGTTCTTC
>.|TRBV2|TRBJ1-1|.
CASSGSRTANTEAFF
TGTGCCAGCAGTGGGTCCCGGACAGCAAACACTGAAGCTTTCTTT
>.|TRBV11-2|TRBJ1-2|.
CASSPGQLYYGYTF
TGTGCCAGCAGCCCCGGACAGCTCTACTATGGCTACACCTTC
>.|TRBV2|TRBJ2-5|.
CASSYYLTGPGETQYF
TGTGCCAGCAGTTACTATTTGACAGGTCCGGGGGAGACCCAGTACTTC
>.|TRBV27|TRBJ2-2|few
CASSSGVHGELFF
TGTGCCAGCAGTTCCGGGGTCCACGGGGAGCTGTTTTTT
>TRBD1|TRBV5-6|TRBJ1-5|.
CASSSWPQGAHQPQHF
TGTGCCAGCAGCTCATGGCCACAGGGGGCGCATCAGCCCCAGCATTTT
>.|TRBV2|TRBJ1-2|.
CASRGFGGDYGYTF
TGTGCCAGCAGGGGGTTTGGGGGGGACTATGGCTACACCTTC
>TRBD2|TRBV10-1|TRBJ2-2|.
CASSGPLAGGANTGELFF
TGCGCCAGCAGTGGGCCACTAGCGGGGGGCGCGAACACCGGGGAGCTGTTTTTT
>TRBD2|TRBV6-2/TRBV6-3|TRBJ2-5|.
CASSYLAGGPQTQYF
TGTGCCAGCAGTTACCTAGCGGGGGGGCCGCAGACCCAGTACTTC
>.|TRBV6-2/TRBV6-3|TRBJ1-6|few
CASSYEGSPSPLHF
TGTGCCAGCAGTTACGAGGGCAGTCCATCACCCCTCCACTTT
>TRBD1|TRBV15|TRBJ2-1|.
CATSRDPPGRGLNEQFF
TGTGCCACCAGCAGAGATCCCCCGGGTAGGGGGCTAAATGAGCAGTTCTTC
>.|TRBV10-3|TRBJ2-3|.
CAISEFDNGDTQYF
TGTGCCATCAGTGAGTTCGACAATGGGGATACGCAGTATTTT
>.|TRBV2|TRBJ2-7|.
CASTNPGDEDEQYF
TGTGCCAGCACCAACCCAGGGGACGAAGACGAGCAGTACTTC
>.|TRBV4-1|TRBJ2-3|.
CASSQEGTRTDTQYF
TGCGCCAGCAGCCAAGAGGGGACACGCACAGATACGCAGTATTTT
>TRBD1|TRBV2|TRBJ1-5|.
CASNPDRGDRQPQHF
TGTGCCAGCAATCCGGACAGGGGGGATAGGCAGCCCCAGCATTTT
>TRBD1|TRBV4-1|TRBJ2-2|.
CASSQRYTGTGNAGELFF
TGCGCCAGCAGCCAAAGATATACAGGGACAGGGAATGCCGGGGAGCTGTTTTTT
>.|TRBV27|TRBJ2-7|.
CASSLWQGGYEQYF
TGTGCCAGCAGTTTATGGCAGGGAGGTTACGAGCAGTACTTC